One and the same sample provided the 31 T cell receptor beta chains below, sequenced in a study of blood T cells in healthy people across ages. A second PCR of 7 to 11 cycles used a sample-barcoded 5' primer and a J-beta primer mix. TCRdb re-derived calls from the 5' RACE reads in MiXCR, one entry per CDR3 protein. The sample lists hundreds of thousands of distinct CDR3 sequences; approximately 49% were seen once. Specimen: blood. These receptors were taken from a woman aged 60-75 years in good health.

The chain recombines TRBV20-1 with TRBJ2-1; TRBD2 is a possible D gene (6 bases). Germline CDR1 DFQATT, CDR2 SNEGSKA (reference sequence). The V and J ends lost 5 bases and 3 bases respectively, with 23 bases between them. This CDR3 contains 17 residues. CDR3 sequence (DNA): TGCAGTGCTCAGACCACCGGAGGGCCTTACAACTACAATGAGCAGTTCTTC. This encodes CSAQTTGGPYNYNEQFF.

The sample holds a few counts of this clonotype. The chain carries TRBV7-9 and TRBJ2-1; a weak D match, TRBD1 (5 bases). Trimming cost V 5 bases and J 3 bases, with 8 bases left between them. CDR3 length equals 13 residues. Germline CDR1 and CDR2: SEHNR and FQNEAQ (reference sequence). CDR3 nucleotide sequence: TGTGCCAGCAGCATGACAGACTACAATGAGCAGTTCTTC. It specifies CASSMTDYNEQFF.

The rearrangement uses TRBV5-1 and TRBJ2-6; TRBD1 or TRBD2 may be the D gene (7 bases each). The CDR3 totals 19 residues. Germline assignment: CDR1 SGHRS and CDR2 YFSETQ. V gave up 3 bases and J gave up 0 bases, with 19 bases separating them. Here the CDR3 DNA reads TGCGCCAGCAGCTGGGGGGGGACAGTGATCTTCTCTGGGGCCAACGTCCTGACTTTC. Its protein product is CASSWGGTVIFSGANVLTF.

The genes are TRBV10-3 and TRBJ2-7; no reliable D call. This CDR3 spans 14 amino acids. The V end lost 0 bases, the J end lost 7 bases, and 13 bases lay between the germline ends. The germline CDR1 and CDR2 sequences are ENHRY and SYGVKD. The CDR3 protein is CAISESRSYNEQYF. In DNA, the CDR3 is TGTGCCATCAGTGAGTCGCGCTCCTACAATGAGCAGTACTTC.

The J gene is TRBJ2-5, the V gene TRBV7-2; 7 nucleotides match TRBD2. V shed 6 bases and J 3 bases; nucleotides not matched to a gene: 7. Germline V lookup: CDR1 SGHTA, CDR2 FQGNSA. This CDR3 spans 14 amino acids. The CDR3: CASSATLAEETQYF. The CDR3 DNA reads TGTGCCAGCAGTGCCACTCTAGCGGAAGAGACCCAGTACTTC.

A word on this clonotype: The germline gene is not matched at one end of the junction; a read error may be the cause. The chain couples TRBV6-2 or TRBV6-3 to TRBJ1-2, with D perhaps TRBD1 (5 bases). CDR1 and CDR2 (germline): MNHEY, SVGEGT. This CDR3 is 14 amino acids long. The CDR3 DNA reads TGTACCAGCAGTCTCCGACAGTCCTCCTATGGCTACACCTTC. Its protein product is CTSSLRQSSYGYTF.

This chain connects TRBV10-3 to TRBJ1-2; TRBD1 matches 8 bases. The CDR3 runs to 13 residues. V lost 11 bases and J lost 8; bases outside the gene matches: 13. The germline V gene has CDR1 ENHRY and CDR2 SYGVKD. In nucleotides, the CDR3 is TGTGCCGTCACGGACAGGGACCAAGGGGGCTACACCTTC. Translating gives CAVTDRDQGGYTF.

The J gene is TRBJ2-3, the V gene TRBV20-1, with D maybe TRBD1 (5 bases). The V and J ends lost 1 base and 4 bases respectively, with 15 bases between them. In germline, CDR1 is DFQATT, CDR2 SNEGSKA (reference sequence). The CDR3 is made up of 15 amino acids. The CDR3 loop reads CSARVPRDVSDTQYF. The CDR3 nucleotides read TGCAGTGCTAGAGTCCCCAGGGATGTATCAGATACGCAGTATTTT.

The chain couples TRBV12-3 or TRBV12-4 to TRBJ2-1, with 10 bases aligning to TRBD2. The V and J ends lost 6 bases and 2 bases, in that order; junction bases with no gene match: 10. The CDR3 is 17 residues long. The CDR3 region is CASRGMSSGRPYNEQFF. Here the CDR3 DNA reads TGTGCCAGCAGGGGGATGTCTAGCGGGAGACCCTACAATGAGCAGTTCTTC.

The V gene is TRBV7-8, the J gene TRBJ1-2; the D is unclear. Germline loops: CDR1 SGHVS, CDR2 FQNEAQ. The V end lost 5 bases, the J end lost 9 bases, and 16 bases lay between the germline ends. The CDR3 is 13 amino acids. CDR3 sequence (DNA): TGTGCCAGCAGCCGAACCGGGATCCCTAGCTACACCTTC. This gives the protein CASSRTGIPSYTF. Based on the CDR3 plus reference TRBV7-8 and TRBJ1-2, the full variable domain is GAGVSQSPRYKVAKRGQDVALRCDPISGHVSLFWYQQALGQGPEFLTYFQNEAQLDKSGLPSDRFFAERPEGSVSTLKIQRTQQEDSAVYLCASSRTGIPSYTFGSGTRLTVV.

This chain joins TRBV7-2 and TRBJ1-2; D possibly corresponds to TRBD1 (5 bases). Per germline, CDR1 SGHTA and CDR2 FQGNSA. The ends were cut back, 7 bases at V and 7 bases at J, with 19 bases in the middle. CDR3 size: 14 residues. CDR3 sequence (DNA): TGTGCCAGCACCCCTAGTCAGGGAAGGAGTGGCTACACCTTC. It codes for CASTPSQGRSGYTF.

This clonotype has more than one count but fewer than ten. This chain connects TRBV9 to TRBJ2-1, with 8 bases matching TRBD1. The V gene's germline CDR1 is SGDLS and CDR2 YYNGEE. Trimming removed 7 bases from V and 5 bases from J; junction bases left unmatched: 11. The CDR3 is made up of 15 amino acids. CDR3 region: CASRTGQGRDNEQFF. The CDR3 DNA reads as TGTGCCAGCCGCACTGGACAGGGTAGGGACAATGAGCAGTTCTTC. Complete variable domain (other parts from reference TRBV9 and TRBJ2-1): DSGVTQTPKHLITATGQRVTLRCSPRSGDLSVYWYQQSLDQGLQFLIQYYNGEERAKGNILERFSAQQFPDLHSELNLSSLELGDSALYFCASRTGQGRDNEQFFGPGTRLTVL.

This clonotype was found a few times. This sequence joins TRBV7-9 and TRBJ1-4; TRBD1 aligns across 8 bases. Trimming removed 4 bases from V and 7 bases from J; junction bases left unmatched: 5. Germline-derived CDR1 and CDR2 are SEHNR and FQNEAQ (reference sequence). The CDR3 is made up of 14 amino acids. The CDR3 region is CASSSGQGGEKLFF. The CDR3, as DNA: TGTGCCAGCAGCTCCGGACAGGGAGGTGAAAAACTGTTTTTT.

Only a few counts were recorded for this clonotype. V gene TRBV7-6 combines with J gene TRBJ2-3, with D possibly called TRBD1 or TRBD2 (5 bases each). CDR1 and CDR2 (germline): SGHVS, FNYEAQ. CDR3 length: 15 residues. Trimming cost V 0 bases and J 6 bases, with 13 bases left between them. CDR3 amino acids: CASSLAGTTTDTQYF. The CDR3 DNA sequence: TGTGCCAGCAGCTTAGCCGGGACGACTACGGATACGCAGTATTTT.

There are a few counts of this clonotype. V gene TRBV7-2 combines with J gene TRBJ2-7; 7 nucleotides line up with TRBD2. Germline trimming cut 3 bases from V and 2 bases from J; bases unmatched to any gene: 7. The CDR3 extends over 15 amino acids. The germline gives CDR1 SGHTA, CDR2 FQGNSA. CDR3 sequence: CASSFGSGSTYEQYF. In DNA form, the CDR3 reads TGTGCCAGCAGCTTCGGTAGCGGGTCCACCTACGAGCAGTACTTC.

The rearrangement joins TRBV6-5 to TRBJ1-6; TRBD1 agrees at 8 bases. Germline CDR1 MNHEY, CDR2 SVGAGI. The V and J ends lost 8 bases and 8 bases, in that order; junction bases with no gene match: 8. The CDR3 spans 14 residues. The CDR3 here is CASGPDRVYSPLHF. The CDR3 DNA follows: TGTGCCAGCGGACCGGACAGGGTGTATTCACCCCTCCACTTT.

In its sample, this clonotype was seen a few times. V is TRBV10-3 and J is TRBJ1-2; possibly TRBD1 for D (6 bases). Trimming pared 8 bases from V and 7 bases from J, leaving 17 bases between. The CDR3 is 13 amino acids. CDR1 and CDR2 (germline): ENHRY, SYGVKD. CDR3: CAIRREQGSGYTF. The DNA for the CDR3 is TGTGCCATCCGGCGGGAACAGGGCTCTGGCTACACCTTC.

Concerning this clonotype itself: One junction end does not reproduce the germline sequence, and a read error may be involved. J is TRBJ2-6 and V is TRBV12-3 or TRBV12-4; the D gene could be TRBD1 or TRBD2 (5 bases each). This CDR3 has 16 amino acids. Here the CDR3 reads CASSFSRASGASVLTF. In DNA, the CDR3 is TGTGCCAGCAGTTTTTCGCGGGCGTCTGGGGCCAGCGTCCTGACTTTC.

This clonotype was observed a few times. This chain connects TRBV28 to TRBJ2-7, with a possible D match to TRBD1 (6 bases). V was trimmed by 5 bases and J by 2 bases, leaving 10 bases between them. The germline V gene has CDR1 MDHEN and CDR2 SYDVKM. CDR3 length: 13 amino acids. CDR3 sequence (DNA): TGTGCCAGCAGTGGACAGTACACCTACGAGCAGTACTTC. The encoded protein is CASSGQYTYEQYF. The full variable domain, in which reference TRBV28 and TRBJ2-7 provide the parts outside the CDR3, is DVKVTQSSRYLVKRTGEKVFLECVQDMDHENMFWYRQDPGLGLRLIYFSYDVKMKEKGDIPEGYSVSREKKERFSLILESASTNQTSMYLCASSGQYTYEQYFGPGTRLTVT.

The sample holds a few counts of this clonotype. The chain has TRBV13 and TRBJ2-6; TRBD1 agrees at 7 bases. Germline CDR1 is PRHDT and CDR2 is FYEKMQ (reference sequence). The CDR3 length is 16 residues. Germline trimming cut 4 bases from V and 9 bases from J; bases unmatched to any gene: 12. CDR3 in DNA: TGTGCCAGCAGCTCCCTTAGGACAGGCTCTGGCAACGTCCTGACTTTC. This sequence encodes CASSSLRTGSGNVLTF.

This CDR3 reads CASSRGTGEYSGRYNEQFF. The CDR3 bases are TGTGCCAGCAGTAGGGGGACAGGGGAATACAGTGGGCGTTACAATGAGCAGTTCTTC. The chain carries TRBV6-1 and TRBJ2-1, with 10 bases matching TRBD1. Trimming took 5 bases from V and 4 from J; bases not matched to a gene: 17. The V gene's germline CDR1 is MNHNS and CDR2 SASEGT. This CDR3 has 19 residues.

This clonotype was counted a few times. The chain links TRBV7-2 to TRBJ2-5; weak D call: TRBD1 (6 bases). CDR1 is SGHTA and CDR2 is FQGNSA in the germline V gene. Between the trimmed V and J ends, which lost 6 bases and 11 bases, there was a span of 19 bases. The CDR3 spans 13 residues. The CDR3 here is CASRRHRAGEQYF. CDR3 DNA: TGTGCCAGCAGACGTCACAGGGCTGGTGAGCAGTACTTC.

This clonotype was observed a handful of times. The CDR3, as DNA: TGCAGCGTTGAACGCGGGGACGAGCAGTACTTC. Protein sequence: CSVERGDEQYF. The chain joins TRBV29-1 to TRBJ2-7; D may be TRBD2 (6 bases). Deletions cut 2 bases from V and 5 bases from J, with 7 bases between. Germline V gene lookup returns CDR1 SQVTM and CDR2 ANQGSEA. The CDR3 covers 11 residues.

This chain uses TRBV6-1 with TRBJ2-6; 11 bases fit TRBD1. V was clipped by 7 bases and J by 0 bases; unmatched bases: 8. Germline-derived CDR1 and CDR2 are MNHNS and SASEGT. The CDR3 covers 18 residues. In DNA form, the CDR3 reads TGTGCCAGCACCCTACTAGGACAGGGGGCCTCTGGGGCCAACGTCCTGACTTTC. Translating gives CASTLLGQGASGANVLTF.

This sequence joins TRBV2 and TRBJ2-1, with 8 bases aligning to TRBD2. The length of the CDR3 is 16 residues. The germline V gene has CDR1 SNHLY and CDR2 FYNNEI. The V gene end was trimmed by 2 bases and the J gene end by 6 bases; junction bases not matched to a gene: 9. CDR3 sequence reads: CASSEWAGGVINEQFF. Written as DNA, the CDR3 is TGTGCCAGCAGTGAATGGGCGGGAGGCGTCATCAATGAGCAGTTCTTC.

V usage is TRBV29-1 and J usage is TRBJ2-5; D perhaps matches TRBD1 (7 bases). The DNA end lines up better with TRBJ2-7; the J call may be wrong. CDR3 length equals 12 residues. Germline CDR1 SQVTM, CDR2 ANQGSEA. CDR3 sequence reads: CSAIQGTDEQYF. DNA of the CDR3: TGCAGCGCCATACAGGGGACTGACGAGCAGTACTTC.

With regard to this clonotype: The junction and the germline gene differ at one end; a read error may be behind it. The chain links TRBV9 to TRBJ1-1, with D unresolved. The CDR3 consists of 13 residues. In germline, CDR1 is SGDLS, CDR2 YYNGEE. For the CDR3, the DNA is TGTGCCGGCAGCGTCACGAAGAACACTGAAGCTTTCTTT. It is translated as CAGSVTKNTEAFF.

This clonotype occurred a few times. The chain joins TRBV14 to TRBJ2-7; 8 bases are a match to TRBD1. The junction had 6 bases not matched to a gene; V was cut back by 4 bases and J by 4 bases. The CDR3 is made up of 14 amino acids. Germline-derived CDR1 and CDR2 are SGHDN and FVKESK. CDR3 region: CASSLRTGWYEQYF. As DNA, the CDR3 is TGTGCCAGCAGCCTTCGGACAGGGTGGTACGAGCAGTACTTC.

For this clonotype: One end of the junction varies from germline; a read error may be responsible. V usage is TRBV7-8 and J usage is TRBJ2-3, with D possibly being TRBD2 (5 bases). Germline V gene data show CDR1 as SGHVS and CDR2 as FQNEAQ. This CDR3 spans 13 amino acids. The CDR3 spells CTSSSRSEGTQYF. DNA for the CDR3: TGTACCAGCAGCTCACGGTCCGAGGGTACGCAGTATTTT. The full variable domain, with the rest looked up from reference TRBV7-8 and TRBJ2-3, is GAGVSQSPRYKVAKRGQDVALRCDPISGHVSLFWYQQALGQGPEFLTYFQNEAQLDKSGLPSDRFFAERPEGSVSTLKIQRTQQEDSAVYLCTSSSRSEGTQYFGPGTRLTVL.

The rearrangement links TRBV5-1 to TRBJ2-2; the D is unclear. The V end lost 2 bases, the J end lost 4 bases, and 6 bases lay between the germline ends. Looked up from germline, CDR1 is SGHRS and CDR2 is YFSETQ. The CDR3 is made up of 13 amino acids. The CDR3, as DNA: TGCGCCAGCAGCTTAACGCCCACCGGGGAGCTGTTTTTT. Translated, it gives CASSLTPTGELFF.

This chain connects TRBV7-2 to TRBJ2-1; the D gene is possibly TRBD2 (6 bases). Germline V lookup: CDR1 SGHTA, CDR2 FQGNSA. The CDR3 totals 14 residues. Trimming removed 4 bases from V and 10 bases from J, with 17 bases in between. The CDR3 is CASSSPGVATEQFF. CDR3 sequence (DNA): TGTGCCAGCAGCTCCCCGGGGGTAGCCACGGAGCAGTTCTTC.